Reported below is one TCR beta chain. The CDR3 contains 16 residues. Trimming cost V 5 bases and J 9 bases; bases outside gene matches: 12. The germline V gene encodes CDR1 MNHEY and CDR2 SMNVEV (reference sequence). This entry comes from a study of blood T cell repertoires in COVID-19. Across the study: Sites in the United States, Italy and Spain provided acute and convalescent COVID-19 samples.

Participants' reported clinical history set cohort assignment. TCRdb's copy holds only in-frame clones and misses some; the assay was immunoSEQ multiplex PCR. The sample consists of 200,000 or so clones, about 86% of them appearing once. The chain combines TRBV27 with TRBJ1-6; the match to TRBD1 covers 8 bases. Material: PBMCs or T cells enriched from blood (not recorded which). This receptor was taken from a man in his forties who had recovered from COVID-19. The CDR3 DNA sequence: TGTGCCAGCAGTGTAAGACAGGGACAGGTTTCTTCACCCCTCCACTTT. Its protein is CASSVRQGQVSSPLHF.